One and the same sample provided the 14 T cell receptor beta chains below, sequenced in a study of T cell responses to AZD1222 COVID-19 vaccine. The repertoire was sequenced with immunoSEQ multiplex PCR; TCRdb's copy has only in-frame clones and lacks some. The table has about 190,000 clones, approximately 94% seen once. Sequenced here: peripheral blood, sampled on day 0 of AZD1222 vaccination. The source is an adult in good health.

This clone has only one observation. V gene TRBV6-5 combines with J gene TRBJ1-6, with 8 bases lining up with TRBD1. CDR1 is MNHEY, CDR2 SVGAGI, per germline. The CDR3 has 16 amino acids. The V gene end was trimmed by 2 bases and the J gene end by 9 bases; junction bases not matched to a gene: 9. CDR3 amino acids: CASSYAQGAGSSPLHF. CDR3 DNA sequence: TGTGCCAGCAGTTACGCCCAGGGGGCAGGGAGTTCACCCCTCCACTTT.

The chain joins TRBV28 to TRBJ2-7; 7 bases are shared with TRBD1. This CDR3 is 14 amino acids long. CDR1 and CDR2 from the germline V gene are MDHEN and SYDVKM. V lost 5 bases and J lost 0; bases outside the gene matches: 4. The CDR3, as DNA: TGTGCCAGCAGTCGGGGACAGAGCTCCTACGAGCAGTACTTC. Translating it yields CASSRGQSSYEQYF.

This chain uses TRBV7-2 with TRBJ2-2; no definite D call. The ends were cut back, 6 bases at V and 4 bases at J, with 18 bases in the middle. The germline V gene encodes CDR1 SGHTA and CDR2 FQGNSA. CDR3 length: 16 amino acids. CDR3: CASRTTPPLSTGELFF. The CDR3 DNA reads TGTGCCAGCAGAACTACACCCCCACTAAGCACCGGGGAGCTGTTTTTT. The whole variable domain, remainder taken from reference TRBV7-2 and TRBJ2-2, is GAGVSQSPSNKVTEKGKDVELRCDPISGHTALYWYRQSLGQGLEFLIYFQGNSAPDKSGLPSDRFSAERTGGSVSTLTIQRTQQEDSAVYLCASRTTPPLSTGELFFGEGSRLTVL.

The genes are TRBV28 and TRBJ2-1; TRBD2 aligns across 9 bases. CDR1 MDHEN and CDR2 SYDVKM come from the germline V gene. V lost 8 bases and J lost 5; bases outside the gene matches: 4. The CDR3 length is 13 residues. In nucleotides, the CDR3 is TGTGCCAGCCGGATAGCGGGAGACAATGAGCAGTTCTTC. It codes for CASRIAGDNEQFF.

The rearrangement links TRBV6-1 to TRBJ2-7; D unresolved. Germline loops: CDR1 MNHNS, CDR2 SASEGT. CDR3 size: 16 residues. Trimming removed 2 bases at V and 3 bases at J, with 17 bases between. The CDR3 protein is CASSEQDTPPFYEQYF. The CDR3 nucleotides are TGTGCCAGCAGTGAACAGGATACTCCCCCTTTCTACGAGCAGTACTTC.

The V call is TRBV9, the J call TRBJ1-6; TRBD1 matches at 9 bases. The germline V gene encodes CDR1 SGDLS and CDR2 YYNGEE. With V trimmed by 2 bases and J by 8 bases, 2 bases remained unmatched. This CDR3 is 14 amino acids long. CDR3 sequence: CASSVDRGDSPLHF. In DNA, the CDR3 is TGTGCCAGCAGCGTCGACAGGGGGGATTCACCCCTCCACTTT.

The genes are TRBV25-1 and TRBJ2-3, with D hard to call. V was cut by 3 bases and J by 10 bases, with 11 bases left in between. The length of the CDR3 is 12 residues. The germline CDR1 and CDR2 sequences are MGHDK and SYGVNS. The CDR3 DNA reads as TGTGCCAGCAGTGATTCGGGCCTAGCGCAGTATTTT. Amino acid sequence: CASSDSGLAQYF. Together with reference TRBV25-1 and TRBJ2-3, the CDR3 gives the full variable domain: EADIYQTPRYLVIGTGKKITLECSQTMGHDKMYWYQQDPGMELHLIHYSYGVNSTEKGDLSSESTVSRIRTEHFPLTLESARPSHTSQYLCASSDSGLAQYFGPGTRLTVL.

The chain couples TRBV18 to TRBJ1-1; D remains ambiguous. The CDR3 contains 13 residues. CDR1 is KGHSH and CDR2 is LQKENI in the germline V gene. V lost 6 bases to trimming and J lost 1 base, with 9 bases between them. The CDR3 nucleotides read TGTGCCAGCTCGTCAGGACCGAACACTGAAGCTTTCTTT. Protein: CASSSGPNTEAFF.

The gene calls are TRBV19 and TRBJ2-1, with 8 bases lining up with TRBD1. The germline V gene has CDR1 LNHDA and CDR2 SQIVND (reference sequence). The length of the CDR3 is 14 residues. Trimming removed 4 bases from V and 9 bases from J; junction bases left unmatched: 8. This chain's CDR3 is CASSKDRDQGEQFF. CDR3 bases: TGTGCCAGTAGTAAGGACAGGGATCAGGGTGAGCAGTTCTTC.

J is TRBJ2-5 and V is TRBV18; no clear D. Trimming removed 2 bases from V and 5 bases from J, with 9 bases in between. Germline assignment: CDR1 KGHSH and CDR2 LQKENI. The length of the CDR3 is 13 residues. The CDR3, as DNA: TGTGCCAGCTCACCAGTACAGATGGAGACCCAGTACTTC. This sequence encodes CASSPVQMETQYF.

The V and J genes are TRBV28 and TRBJ1-2; maybe TRBD1 (6 bases). The CDR3 runs to 14 residues. Germline loops: CDR1 MDHEN, CDR2 SYDVKM. Trimming took off 6 bases at V and 2 bases at J, with 13 bases between the two ends. CDR3 nucleotides: TGTGCCAGCAGGCTGGGACACCCAAACTATGGCTACACCTTC. Protein sequence: CASRLGHPNYGYTF.

The rearrangement links TRBV4-2 to TRBJ2-7; 9 nucleotides align to TRBD2. The germline CDR1 and CDR2 sequences are LGHNA and YNFKEQ. J lost 2 bases, V lost 4 bases, and 6 bases had no gene match. This CDR3 contains 15 residues. The CDR3 here is CASSLPGLAAYEQYF. The CDR3 nucleotides are TGTGCCAGCAGCCTACCGGGACTAGCTGCCTACGAGCAGTACTTC.

Written as DNA, the CDR3 is TGTGCCAGCAACATCTGTGGCTACACCTTC. Protein product: CASNICGYTF. The rearrangement links TRBV27 to TRBJ1-2; D not certain. Trimming removed 7 bases from V and 7 bases from J, with 7 bases in between. Germline assignment: CDR1 MNHEY and CDR2 SMNVEV (reference sequence). This CDR3 spans 10 amino acids.

This clone was recorded a few times. The chain employs TRBV7-9 and TRBJ1-2, with D possibly matching TRBD1 (6 bases). This CDR3 region has 12 residues. CDR1 is SEHNR, CDR2 FQNEAQ, per germline (reference sequence). V was shortened by 2 bases and J by 12 bases, with 13 bases between the two germline ends. The CDR3 region is CASSLLQGRNTF. The CDR3 DNA is TGTGCCAGCAGCTTACTCCAGGGGCGGAACACCTTC.